This T cell receptor beta chain was sequenced in a study of blood T cell repertoires in COVID-19. Here immunoSEQ multiplex PCR was the method, and the copy in TCRdb shows in-frame clones only, minus some. The sample holds some 360,000 clones, roughly 86% seen once. The CDR3 is 16 amino acids. Germline-derived CDR1 and CDR2 are MNHEY and SMNVEV (reference sequence). V lost 2 bases to trimming and J lost 2 bases, with 14 bases between them. J is TRBJ2-3 and V is TRBV27; D is possibly TRBD1 (5 bases). This receptor was identified in a woman aged 55-75 years with COVID-19, enrolled during active disease. Sequenced sample: peripheral blood. The CDR3 DNA follows: TGTGCCAGCAGTTTAGGGGCTAGTACGGTCACAGATACGCAGTATTTT. It encodes CASSLGASTVTDTQYF.